The subject of this entry is one T cell receptor beta chain. The data originate from a study of blood T cell repertoires in COVID-19. In the study overall: Donors in the United States, Italy and Spain gave samples during acute or convalescent COVID-19. From T cells, B-cell-depleted T cells, or PBMCs came the material, which was cDNA or gDNA.

Per the original methods: For nucleated cells, counts were estimated from reference gene primer amplification. TCRdb's copy holds only in-frame clones and misses some; the assay was immunoSEQ multiplex PCR. Clonal size and the V and J genes are those of that table, whereas D and trimming came from the DNA. The sample gives a few hundred thousand clones, approximately 90% of which show up once; about 6.2% is in the top ten. Germline-derived CDR1 and CDR2 are SGHNT and YYREEE (reference sequence). Trimming took 4 bases from V and 8 from J; bases not matched to a gene: 8. This CDR3 has 13 amino acids. The source is a man aged 55 to 70 who had recovered from COVID-19. The V and J genes are TRBV5-4 and TRBJ1-2, with 7 positions matching TRBD1. The sample consisted of peripheral blood. This CDR3 reads CASSLTGVGGYTF. CDR3 nucleotide sequence: TGTGCCAGCAGCCTCACAGGGGTGGGAGGCTACACCTTC.